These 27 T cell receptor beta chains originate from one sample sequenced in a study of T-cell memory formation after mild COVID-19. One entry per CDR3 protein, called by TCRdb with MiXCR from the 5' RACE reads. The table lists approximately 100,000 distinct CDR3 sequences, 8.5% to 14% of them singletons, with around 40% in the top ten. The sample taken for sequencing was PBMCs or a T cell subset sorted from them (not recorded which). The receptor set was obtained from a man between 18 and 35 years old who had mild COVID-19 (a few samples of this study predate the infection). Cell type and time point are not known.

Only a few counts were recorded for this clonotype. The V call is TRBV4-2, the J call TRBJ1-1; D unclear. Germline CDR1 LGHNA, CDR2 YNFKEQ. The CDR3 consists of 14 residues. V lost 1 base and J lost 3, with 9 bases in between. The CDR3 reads CASSQVQEYTEAFF. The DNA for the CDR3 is TGTGCCAGCAGCCAAGTTCAGGAGTACACTGAAGCTTTCTTT.

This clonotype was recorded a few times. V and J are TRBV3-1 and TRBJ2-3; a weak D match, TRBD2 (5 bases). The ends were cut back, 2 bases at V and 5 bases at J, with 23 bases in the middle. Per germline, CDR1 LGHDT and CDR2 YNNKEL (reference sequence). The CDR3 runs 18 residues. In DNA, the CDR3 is TGTGCCAGCAGCCAATCCGATCCCCCCGAGTCCGGGATAGATACGCAGTATTTT. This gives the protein CASSQSDPPESGIDTQYF.

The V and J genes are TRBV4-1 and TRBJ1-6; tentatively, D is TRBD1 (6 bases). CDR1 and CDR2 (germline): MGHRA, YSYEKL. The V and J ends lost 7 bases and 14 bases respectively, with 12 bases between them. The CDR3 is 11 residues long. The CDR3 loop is CASTDSSSLHF. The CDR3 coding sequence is TGCGCCAGCACGGACAGCAGCTCCCTCCACTTT.

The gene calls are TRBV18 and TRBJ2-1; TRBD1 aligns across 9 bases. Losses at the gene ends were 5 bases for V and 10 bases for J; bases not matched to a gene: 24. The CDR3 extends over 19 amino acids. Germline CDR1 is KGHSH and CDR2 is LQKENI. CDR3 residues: CASSTGTGLLVPVWREQFF. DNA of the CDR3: TGTGCCAGCTCAACCGGGACAGGGTTACTAGTCCCAGTATGGAGGGAGCAGTTCTTC.

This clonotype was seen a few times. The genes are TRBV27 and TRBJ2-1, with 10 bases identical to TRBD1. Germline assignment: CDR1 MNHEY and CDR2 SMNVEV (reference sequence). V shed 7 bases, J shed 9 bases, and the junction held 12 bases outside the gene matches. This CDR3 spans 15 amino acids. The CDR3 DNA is TGTGCCAGCAAACGCCGGGACAGGGGATTTAGTGAGCAGTTCTTC. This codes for CASKRRDRGFSEQFF.

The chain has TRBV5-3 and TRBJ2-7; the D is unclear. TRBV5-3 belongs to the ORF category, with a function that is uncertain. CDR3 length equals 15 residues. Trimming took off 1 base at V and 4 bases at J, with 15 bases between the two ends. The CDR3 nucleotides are TGTGCCAGAAGCTTGAATGCAACAGATGTTTACGAGCAGTACGTC. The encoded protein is CARSLNATDVYEQYV.

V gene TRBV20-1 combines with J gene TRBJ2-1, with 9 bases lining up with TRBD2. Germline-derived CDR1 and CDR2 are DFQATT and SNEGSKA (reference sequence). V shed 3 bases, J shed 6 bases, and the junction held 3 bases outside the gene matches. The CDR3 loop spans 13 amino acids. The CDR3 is CSASSGSGNEQFF. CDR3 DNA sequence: TGCAGTGCTAGTAGCGGGAGCGGCAATGAGCAGTTCTTC.

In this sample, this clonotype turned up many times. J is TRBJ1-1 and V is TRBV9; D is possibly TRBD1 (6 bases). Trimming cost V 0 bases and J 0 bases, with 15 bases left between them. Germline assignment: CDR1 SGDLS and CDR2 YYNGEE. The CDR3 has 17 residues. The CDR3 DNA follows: TGTGCCAGCAGCGTAGCCCCTTGGGGGGCCATGAACACTGAAGCTTTCTTT. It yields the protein CASSVAPWGAMNTEAFF.

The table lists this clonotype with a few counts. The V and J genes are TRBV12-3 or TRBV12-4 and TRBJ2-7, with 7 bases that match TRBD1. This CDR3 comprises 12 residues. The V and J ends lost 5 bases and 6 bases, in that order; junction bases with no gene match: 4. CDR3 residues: CASSPTGAEQYF. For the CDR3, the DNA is TGTGCCAGCAGTCCTACAGGGGCCGAGCAGTACTTC.

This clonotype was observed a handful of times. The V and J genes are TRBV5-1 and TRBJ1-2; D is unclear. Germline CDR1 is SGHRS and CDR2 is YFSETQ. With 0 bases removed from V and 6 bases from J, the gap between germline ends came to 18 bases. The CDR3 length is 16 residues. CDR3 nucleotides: TGCGCCAGCAGCTTGGTCGTGGTGGAGCTCGGGGATGGCTACACCTTC. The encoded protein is CASSLVVVELGDGYTF.

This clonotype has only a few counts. The CDR3 DNA is TGTGCCAGTAGCCGCCAGGGGGGCGAGCAGTACGTC. Translated: CASSRQGGEQYV. The chain is built from TRBV19 and TRBJ2-7; D possibly corresponds to TRBD1 (7 bases). V was trimmed by 6 bases and J by 6 bases, leaving 12 bases between them. Germline CDR1 and CDR2: LNHDA and SQIVND (reference sequence). CDR3 size: 12 residues.

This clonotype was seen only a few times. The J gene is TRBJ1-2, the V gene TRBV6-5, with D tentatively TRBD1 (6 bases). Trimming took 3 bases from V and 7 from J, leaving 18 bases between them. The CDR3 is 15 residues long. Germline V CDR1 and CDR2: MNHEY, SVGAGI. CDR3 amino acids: CASSYGIGTPIGYTF. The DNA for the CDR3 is TGTGCCAGCAGTTATGGGATCGGGACACCGATTGGCTACACCTTC.

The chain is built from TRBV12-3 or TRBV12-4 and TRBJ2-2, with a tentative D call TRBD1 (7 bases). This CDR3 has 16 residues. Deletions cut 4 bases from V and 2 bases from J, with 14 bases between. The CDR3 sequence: CASSSRDSYNTGELFF. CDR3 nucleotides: TGTGCCAGCAGTTCGCGGGACAGTTATAACACCGGGGAGCTGTTTTTT.

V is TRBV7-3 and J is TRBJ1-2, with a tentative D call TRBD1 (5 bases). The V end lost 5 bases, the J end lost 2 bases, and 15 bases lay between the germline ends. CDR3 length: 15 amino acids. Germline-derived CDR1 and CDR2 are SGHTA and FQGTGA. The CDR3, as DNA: TGTGCCAGCAGCCCCTCCACCGGGGGGAACTATGGCTACACCTTC. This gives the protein CASSPSTGGNYGYTF.

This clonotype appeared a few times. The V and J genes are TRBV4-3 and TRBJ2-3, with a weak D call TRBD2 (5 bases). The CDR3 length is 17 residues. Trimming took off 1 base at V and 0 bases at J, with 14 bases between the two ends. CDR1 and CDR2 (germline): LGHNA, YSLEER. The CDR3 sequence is CASSQGYGVKSTDTQYF. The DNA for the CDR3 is TGCGCCAGCAGCCAAGGGTACGGGGTGAAGAGCACAGATACGCAGTATTTT.

CDR3 nucleotide sequence: TGTGCCAGCAGCTCTATGCCCAGCGGGGGGGCGGGTGAGCAGTTCTTC. It translates to CASSSMPSGGAGEQFF. This chain uses TRBV7-2 with TRBJ2-1, with TRBD2 matching 10 bases. The CDR3 consists of 16 residues. V was clipped by 4 bases and J by 9 bases; unmatched bases: 12. Germline CDR1 and CDR2: SGHTA and FQGNSA.

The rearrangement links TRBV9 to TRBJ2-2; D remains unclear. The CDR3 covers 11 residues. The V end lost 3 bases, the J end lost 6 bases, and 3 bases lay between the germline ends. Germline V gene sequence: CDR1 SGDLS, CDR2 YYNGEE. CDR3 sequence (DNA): TGTGCCAGCAGCGCAGCCGGGGAGCTGTTTTTT. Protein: CASSAAGELFF.

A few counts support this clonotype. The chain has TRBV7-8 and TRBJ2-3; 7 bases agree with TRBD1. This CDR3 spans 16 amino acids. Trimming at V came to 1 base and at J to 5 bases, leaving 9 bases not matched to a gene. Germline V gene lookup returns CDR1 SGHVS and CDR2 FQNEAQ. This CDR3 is CASSLEQGLPVDTQYF. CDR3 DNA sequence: TGTGCCAGCAGCTTAGAACAGGGGCTCCCTGTAGATACGCAGTATTTT.

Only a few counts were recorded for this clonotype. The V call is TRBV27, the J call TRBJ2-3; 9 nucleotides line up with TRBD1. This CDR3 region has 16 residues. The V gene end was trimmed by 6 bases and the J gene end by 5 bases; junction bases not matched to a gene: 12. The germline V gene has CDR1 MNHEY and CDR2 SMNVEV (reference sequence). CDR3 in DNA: TGTGCCAGCAGCCACCCCCACAGGGGGCGGGGAGATACGCAGTATTTT. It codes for CASSHPHRGRGDTQYF.

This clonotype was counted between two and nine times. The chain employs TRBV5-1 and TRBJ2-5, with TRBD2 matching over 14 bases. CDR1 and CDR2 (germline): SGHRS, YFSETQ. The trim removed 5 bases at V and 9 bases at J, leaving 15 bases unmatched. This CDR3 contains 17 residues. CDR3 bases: TGCGCCAGCAGACGGACTAGCGGGGGGCCAATTCCCGAGGCCCAGTACTTC. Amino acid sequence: CASRRTSGGPIPEAQYF.

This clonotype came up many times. The CDR3: CASSHGGYTEAFF. As DNA, the CDR3 is TGTGCCAGCAGCCATGGGGGGTACACTGAAGCTTTCTTT. The rearrangement links TRBV4-2 to TRBJ1-1, with TRBD1 as a possible D gene (5 bases). V was trimmed by 3 bases and J by 3 bases, leaving 8 bases between them. This CDR3 has 13 amino acids. Germline V gene data show CDR1 as LGHNA and CDR2 as YNFKEQ.

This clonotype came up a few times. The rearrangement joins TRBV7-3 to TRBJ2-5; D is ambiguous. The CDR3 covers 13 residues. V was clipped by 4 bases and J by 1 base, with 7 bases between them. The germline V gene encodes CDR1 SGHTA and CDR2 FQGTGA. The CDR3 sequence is CASSSRVQETQYF. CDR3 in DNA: TGTGCCAGCAGCTCCCGGGTCCAAGAGACCCAGTACTTC.

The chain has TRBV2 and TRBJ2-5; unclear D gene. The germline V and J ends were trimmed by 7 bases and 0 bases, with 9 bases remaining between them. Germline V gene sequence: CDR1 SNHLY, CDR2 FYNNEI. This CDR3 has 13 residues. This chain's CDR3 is CASIPDDQETQYF. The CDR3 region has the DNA TGTGCCAGCATCCCGGACGACCAAGAGACCCAGTACTTC.

CDR3 nucleotides: TGTGCCCGAAAAACGGGGAATGAGCAGTTCTTC. Its translation: CARKTGNEQFF. The chain carries TRBV19 and TRBJ2-1, with a weak D call TRBD2 (5 bases). This CDR3 is 11 amino acids long. In germline, CDR1 is LNHDA, CDR2 SQIVND (reference sequence). The ends were cut back, 11 bases at V and 7 bases at J, with 12 bases in the middle.

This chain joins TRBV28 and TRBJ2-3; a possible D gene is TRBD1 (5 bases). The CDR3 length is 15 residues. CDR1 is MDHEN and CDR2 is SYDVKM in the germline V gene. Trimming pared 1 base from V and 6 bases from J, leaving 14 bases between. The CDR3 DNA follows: TGTGCCAGCAGTTTATTTGGGGCCGCTCAGGATACGCAGTATTTT. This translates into CASSLFGAAQDTQYF.

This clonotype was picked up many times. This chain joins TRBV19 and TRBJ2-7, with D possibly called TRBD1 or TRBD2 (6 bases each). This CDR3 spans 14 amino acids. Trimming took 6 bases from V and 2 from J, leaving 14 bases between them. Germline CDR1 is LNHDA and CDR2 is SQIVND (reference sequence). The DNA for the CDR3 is TGTGCCAGTAGGGGGACGGGGGCCGCCTACGAGCAGTACTTC. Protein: CASRGTGAAYEQYF.

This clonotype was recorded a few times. The CDR3 DNA sequence: TGTGCCAGCAGTTTATCAGCCGGGTACGAGCAGTACTTC. Its translation is CASSLSAGYEQYF. This chain links TRBV27 with TRBJ2-7; no definite D call. The V end lost 0 bases, the J end lost 4 bases, and 7 bases lay between the germline ends. Germline CDR1 MNHEY, CDR2 SMNVEV (reference sequence). The CDR3 totals 13 residues.